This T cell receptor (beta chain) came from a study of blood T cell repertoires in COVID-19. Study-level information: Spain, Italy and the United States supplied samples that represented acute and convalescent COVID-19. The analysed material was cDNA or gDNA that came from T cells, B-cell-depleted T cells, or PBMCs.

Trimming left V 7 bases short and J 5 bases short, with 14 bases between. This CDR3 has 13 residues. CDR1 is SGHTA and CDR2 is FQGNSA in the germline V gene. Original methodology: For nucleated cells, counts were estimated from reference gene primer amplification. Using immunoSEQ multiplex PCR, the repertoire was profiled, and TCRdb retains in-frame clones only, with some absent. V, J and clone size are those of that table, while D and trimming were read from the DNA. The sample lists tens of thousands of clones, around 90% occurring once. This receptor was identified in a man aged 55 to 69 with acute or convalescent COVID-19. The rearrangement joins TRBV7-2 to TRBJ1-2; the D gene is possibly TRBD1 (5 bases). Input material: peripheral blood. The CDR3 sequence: CASTLRQIYGYTF. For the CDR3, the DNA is TGTGCCAGCACCCTCCGACAGATTTATGGCTACACCTTC.